One and the same sample provided the 14 T cell receptor beta chains below, sequenced in a study of blood T cell repertoires in COVID-19. Clones were read by immunoSEQ multiplex PCR, and TCRdb kept only the in-frame ones, dropping some. Among under 200,000 clones listed, around 86% were seen once. Sample: PBMCs or T cells enriched from blood (not recorded which). Receptor source: a man between 35 and 55 years old with acute COVID-19.

This clone occurred a few times. This chain connects TRBV28 to TRBJ2-7; 8 nucleotides align to TRBD2. The junction had 9 bases not matched to a gene; V was cut back by 5 bases and J by 6 bases. This CDR3 has 14 amino acids. Germline V gene data show CDR1 as MDHEN and CDR2 as SYDVKM. The CDR3 DNA follows: TGTGCCAGCAGTCAACATAGCGGGAAGGGCGAGCAGTACTTC. This codes for CASSQHSGKGEQYF.

This sequence joins TRBV6-4 and TRBJ2-1; 11 bases are shared with TRBD2. With 3 bases clipped from V and 8 bases from J, the junction kept 6 bases outside the gene matches. In germline, CDR1 is MRHNA, CDR2 SNTAGT. The CDR3 consists of 15 residues. The CDR3 region is CASSELAGEAHEQFF. CDR3 coding DNA: TGTGCCAGCAGTGAACTAGCGGGAGAAGCGCATGAGCAGTTCTTC.

CDR3 sequence: CASSAGLAGRETQYF. The CDR3 region has the DNA TGTGCCAGCAGCGCGGGACTAGCGGGAAGAGAGACCCAGTACTTC. The chain couples TRBV11-3 to TRBJ2-5, with 13 positions matching TRBD2. Germline V gene data show CDR1 as SGHNT and CDR2 as YENEEA. CDR3 size: 15 residues. The V gene end was trimmed by 5 bases and the J gene end by 4 bases; junction bases not matched to a gene: 4.

This clone occurred once. The chain links TRBV29-1 to TRBJ1-4, with 9 bases identical to TRBD1. CDR3 length: 12 residues. V lost 7 bases to trimming and J lost 15 bases; unmatched junction nucleotides: 12. Germline V gives CDR1 SQVTM, CDR2 ANQGSEA. CDR3 in amino acids: CSAGTGITVLFF. The CDR3 DNA sequence: TGCAGCGCCGGGACAGGGATTACCGTCTTGTTTTTT.

V is TRBV3-1 (or the pseudogene TRBV3-2) and J is TRBJ2-6; 9 nucleotides line up with TRBD2. V was pared by 2 bases and J by 1 base, with 3 bases of the junction left unmatched. CDR3 length: 17 amino acids. CDR1 LGHDT and CDR2 YNNKEL come from the germline V gene (reference sequence). The CDR3 DNA reads TGTGCCAGCAGCCAATACAGCGGGAGGTCTGGGGCCAACGTCCTGACTTTC. Its protein is CASSQYSGRSGANVLTF.

Details on this clone: The sample holds other DNA sequences that translate to the same CDR3. The chain joins TRBV12-3 or TRBV12-4 to TRBJ2-2, with no clear D. Trimming shortened V by 5 bases and J by 2 bases, and 3 bases separated the two germline ends. This CDR3 is 12 amino acids long. CDR3 residues: CASSLNTGELFF. The CDR3, as DNA: TGTGCCAGCAGTCTCAACACCGGGGAGCTGTTTTTT.

V is TRBV24-1 and J is TRBJ1-5; TRBD1 is a possible D gene (5 bases). This CDR3 spans 13 amino acids. Trimming left V 12 bases short and J 2 bases short, with 13 bases between. Per germline, CDR1 KGHDR and CDR2 SFDVKD. CDR3 in amino acids: CAGHREGNQPQHF. The CDR3 nucleotides read TGTGCCGGACACCGGGAGGGCAATCAGCCCCAGCATTTT.

In this sample, this clone turned up a few times. The rearrangement joins TRBV7-9 to TRBJ1-1; D possibly corresponds to TRBD1 (6 bases). V lost 4 bases and J 0 bases, leaving 15 bases between the germline ends. Per germline, CDR1 SEHNR and CDR2 FQNEAQ (reference sequence). The length of the CDR3 is 16 residues. The CDR3 spells CASSSRGFRMNTEAFF. The CDR3 region has the DNA TGTGCCAGCAGCTCCAGGGGCTTCCGCATGAACACTGAAGCTTTCTTT.

The rearrangement joins TRBV29-1 to TRBJ2-3, with D possibly being TRBD1 (6 bases). The V gene's germline CDR1 is SQVTM and CDR2 ANQGSEA. This CDR3 is built from 13 residues. V shed 7 bases and J shed 0 bases, with 11 bases lying between them. The CDR3 coding sequence is TGCAGCGCGGACAGATCTAGCACAGATACGCAGTATTTT. This sequence encodes CSADRSSTDTQYF.

The count of this clone is one. This chain uses TRBV19 with TRBJ2-3; 11 nucleotides align to TRBD2. J was trimmed by 5 bases and V by 5 bases; bases with no gene match: 6. This CDR3 has 15 residues. Germline values: CDR1 LNHDA, CDR2 SQIVND (reference sequence). The CDR3 sequence is CASSLLAGDRDTQYF. The CDR3 bases are TGTGCCAGTAGTCTACTAGCGGGAGATAGAGATACGCAGTATTTT.

This sequence joins TRBV2 and TRBJ2-3, with D uncertain. Germline V lookup: CDR1 SNHLY, CDR2 FYNNEI. The CDR3 is 16 residues long. The V and J ends lost 5 bases and 2 bases respectively, with 17 bases between them. The CDR3 bases are TGTGCCAGCAGTCTAACCGGGTCCTTGTACACAGATACGCAGTATTTT. Its protein product is CASSLTGSLYTDTQYF.

The chain is built from TRBV28 and TRBJ1-2; TRBD1 is a possible D gene (5 bases). The CDR3 covers 14 residues. Trimming removed 5 bases from V and 7 bases from J, with 17 bases in between. The germline V gene encodes CDR1 MDHEN and CDR2 SYDVKM. CDR3 protein: CASSLTGGEGGYTF. CDR3 coding DNA: TGTGCCAGCAGTCTAACAGGAGGGGAGGGTGGCTACACCTTC.

The chain uses TRBV6-2 or TRBV6-3 and TRBJ2-2; D is possibly TRBD2 (6 bases). Per the germline V gene, CDR1 is MNHEY and CDR2 is SVGEGT. V was cut by 5 bases and J by 2 bases, with 6 bases left in between. The CDR3 consists of 13 residues. The CDR3 loop is CASSGTNTGELFF. CDR3 in DNA: TGTGCCAGCAGTGGGACTAACACCGGGGAGCTGTTTTTT.

The chain carries TRBV12-3 or TRBV12-4 and TRBJ2-3; 8 bases fit TRBD2. V shed 3 bases and J 4 bases; nucleotides not matched to a gene: 0. CDR3 length: 13 residues. CDR3 sequence (DNA): TGTGCCAGCAGTTTCGGGAGGGCAGATACGCAGTATTTT. Amino acid sequence: CASSFGRADTQYF.